Reported below is one T cell receptor beta chain. The patients all showed relapse after autologous stem cell transplantation, while their brentuximab vedotin exposure varied. The sample is drawn from a study of PD-1 blockade in classical Hodgkin lymphoma. CDR3 size: 16 residues. Germline lookup yields CDR1 MNHEY and CDR2 SMNVEV (reference sequence). The ends were cut back, 3 bases at V and 0 bases at J, with 13 bases in the middle. The protocol was immunoSEQ multiplex PCR, while the TCRdb copy is restricted to in-frame clones and leaves out a portion. This table holds about 22,000 clones, over 60% found once.

V usage is TRBV27 and J usage is TRBJ2-3, with D uncertain. The TCR comes from a human donor with classical Hodgkin lymphoma. The sample here was peripheral blood mononuclear cells (PBMCs), taken before the second cycle of nivolumab. In DNA form, the CDR3 reads TGTGCCAGCAGTTTTTTCGGGTTAGTTAGCACAGATACGCAGTATTTT. Residues: CASSFFGLVSTDTQYF.